The 30 T cell receptor beta chains presented below share a single source sample, sequenced in a study of cytomegalovirus exposure and HLA in healthy donors (dated by TCRdb to about 2017). Receptors were amplified or captured by the immunoSEQ multiplex PCR assay. For the multiplex PCR, a mixture combining 60 forward primers for TCR Vbeta segments and 13 reverse primers for TCR Jbeta segments was used. Imported from immuneACCESS, the table was reduced by TCRdb to in-frame sequences with V and J called. These copies leave out some clones; in studies compared against another copy, an unresolved V gene accounts for under half, and the cause of the remainder is not known. This sample holds tens of thousands of clones; about 77% were observed only once. Nearly 2.5% of the sample is in the top ten clones. The sequencing input was PBMCs. The receptor set was obtained from a male donor in good health and CMV-seropositive.

This chain connects TRBV4-2 to TRBJ2-2; 7 nucleotides line up with TRBD1. Losses at the gene ends were 1 base for V and 6 bases for J; bases not matched to a gene: 8. Germline V gene lookup returns CDR1 LGHNA and CDR2 YNFKEQ. This CDR3 comprises 16 residues. Here the CDR3 reads CASSQVGTAVAGELFF. CDR3 in DNA: TGTGCCAGCAGCCAAGTGGGGACAGCTGTCGCCGGGGAGCTGTTTTTT.

The chain carries TRBV15 and TRBJ1-4, with TRBD1 identical over 8 bases. Germline assignment: CDR1 LNHNV and CDR2 YYDKDF (reference sequence). V dropped 3 bases and J dropped 11; count of bases not matched to a gene: 8. This CDR3 is 14 amino acids long. The CDR3 sequence: CATSSRQGFEKLFF. The DNA of the CDR3 is TGTGCCACCAGCAGCCGACAGGGGTTCGAGAAACTGTTTTTT.

This sequence joins TRBV6-1 and TRBJ2-7, with 9 bases aligning to TRBD2. The germline V gene has CDR1 MNHNS and CDR2 SASEGT. V was pared by 7 bases and J by 2 bases, with 6 bases of the junction left unmatched. The CDR3 loop spans 14 amino acids. The CDR3 region has the DNA TGTGCCAGCATTCGCGCGGGAGGGCCCTACGAGCAGTACTTC. Translation gives CASIRAGGPYEQYF.

The sample holds a few counts of this clone. DNA for the CDR3: TGTGCCAGCAGCTTTGCAGGGGGTCGCACCGGGGAGCTGTTTTTT. Its translation is CASSFAGGRTGELFF. The gene calls are TRBV11-3 and TRBJ2-2; 7 bases align to TRBD1. V lost 3 bases, J lost 4 bases, and 5 bases stayed unmatched. Germline CDR1 is SGHNT and CDR2 is YENEEA. The CDR3 is 15 amino acids.

This sequence joins TRBV5-8 and TRBJ2-7; 9 bases are a match to TRBD1. Looked up from germline, CDR1 is SGHTS and CDR2 is YDEGEE. V lost 5 bases and J lost 8; bases outside the gene matches: 14. CDR3 size: 15 residues. The CDR3 reads CASRSIPGQGSKQYF. As DNA, the CDR3 is TGTGCCAGCAGGTCAATACCGGGACAGGGTAGTAAGCAGTACTTC.

This chain uses TRBV19 with TRBJ2-7, with 7 bases identical to TRBD2. The CDR3 runs 15 residues. From germline, CDR1 is LNHDA and CDR2 SQIVND (reference sequence). The ends lost 1 base at V and 0 bases at J; junction bases unmatched: 3. CDR3 sequence reads: CASSIGGGSSYEQYF. The CDR3, as DNA: TGTGCCAGTAGTATAGGTGGCGGGAGCTCCTACGAGCAGTACTTC.

V usage is TRBV7-9 and J usage is TRBJ2-7; D gene unclear. The CDR3 contains 12 residues. Germline V gene data show CDR1 as SEHNR and CDR2 as FQNEAQ (reference sequence). V lost 4 bases to trimming and J lost 3 bases, with 7 bases between them. CDR3: CASSSQIYEQYF. The DNA of the CDR3 is TGTGCCAGCAGCTCCCAGATCTACGAGCAGTACTTC.

The J gene is TRBJ2-2, the V gene TRBV27; 9 nucleotides line up with TRBD1. With V trimmed by 4 bases and J by 5 bases, 5 bases remained unmatched. Germline loops: CDR1 MNHEY, CDR2 SMNVEV (reference sequence). The CDR3 runs 15 residues. CDR3 nucleotides: TGTGCCAGCAGTTCGCCGGGACAGGGTACCGGGGAGCTGTTTTTT. Translated, it gives CASSSPGQGTGELFF.

This chain connects TRBV2 to TRBJ1-2, with D perhaps TRBD1 (5 bases). This CDR3 is built from 15 residues. CDR1 is SNHLY and CDR2 is FYNNEI in the germline V gene. Trimming left V 6 bases short and J 3 bases short, with 17 bases between. The CDR3: CASSEITGSDYGYTF. The CDR3 nucleotides are TGTGCCAGCAGCGAGATAACAGGTTCGGACTATGGCTACACCTTC.

This chain links TRBV2 with TRBJ2-2, with TRBD2 identical over 9 bases. The CDR3 extends over 15 amino acids. Germline trimming cut 8 bases from V and 3 bases from J; bases unmatched to any gene: 7. Germline V CDR1 and CDR2: SNHLY, FYNNEI. In DNA, the CDR3 is TGTGCCAGCGGGGGGACTAGCCGTTACACCGGGGAGCTGTTTTTT. Translating gives CASGGTSRYTGELFF.

In its sample, this clone was seen a few times. The chain links TRBV6-4 to TRBJ2-5, with 12 positions matching TRBD2. After removal of 4 bases from V and 2 bases from J, the junction contained 2 bases not matched to a gene. This CDR3 has 15 amino acids. Germline CDR1 reads MRHNA; CDR2 reads SNTAGT. Here the CDR3 reads CASSATSGGQETQYF. The CDR3 DNA reads TGTGCCAGCAGTGCGACTAGCGGGGGACAAGAGACCCAGTACTTC.

The V gene is TRBV6-4, the J gene TRBJ2-5; 7 bases agree with TRBD2. Trimming cost V 3 bases and J 5 bases; bases outside gene matches: 12. Germline V gives CDR1 MRHNA, CDR2 SNTAGT. This CDR3 has 16 amino acids. The CDR3 DNA reads TGTGCCAGCAGTGAGCCCCGTCTAGCGGCATGGGAGACCCAGTACTTC. Translation: CASSEPRLAAWETQYF.

A single count supports this clone. The J gene is TRBJ2-1, the V gene TRBV27; TRBD2 matches at 8 bases. This CDR3 has 15 residues. Germline V gene lookup returns CDR1 MNHEY and CDR2 SMNVEV (reference sequence). Trimming at V came to 5 bases and at J to 4 bases, leaving 7 bases not matched to a gene. CDR3: CASSPGGQRYNEQFF. In nucleotides, the CDR3 is TGTGCCAGCAGTCCGGGGGGGCAGCGGTACAATGAGCAGTTCTTC.

Written as DNA, the CDR3 is TGTGCCTGGAACGGCGGGATCCGTGGCGGGGAGCTGTTTTTT. Protein sequence: CAWNGGIRGGELFF. The V and J genes are TRBV30 and TRBJ2-2, with D possibly TRBD2 on 6 matching bases. The V gene's germline CDR1 is GTSNPN and CDR2 SVGIG (reference sequence). The ends were cut back, 4 bases at V and 7 bases at J, with 16 bases in the middle. CDR3 length: 14 amino acids.

J is TRBJ2-7 and V is TRBV23-1; TRBD2 aligns across 8 bases. TRBV23-1 is filed as an ORF, its function uncertain. The CDR3 sequence is 15 residues long. The junction had 1 base not matched to a gene; V was cut back by 0 bases and J by 0 bases. CDR3 nucleotides: TGCGCCAGCAGTCAATCGAGCGGGAGCTCCTACGAGCAGTACTTC. It yields the protein CASSQSSGSSYEQYF.

V usage is TRBV4-2 and J usage is TRBJ2-7, with 9 bases lining up with TRBD2. With 1 base clipped from V and 12 bases from J, the junction kept 10 bases outside the gene matches. Germline assignment: CDR1 LGHNA and CDR2 YNFKEQ. This CDR3 contains 14 residues. The CDR3 reads CASSQGRGGRGTYF. The CDR3 DNA reads TGTGCCAGCAGCCAAGGGCGGGGCGGGAGGGGTACGTACTTC.

V gene TRBV2 combines with J gene TRBJ1-2; unclear D gene. There are 11 residues in the CDR3. Trimming shortened V by 3 bases and J by 7 bases, and 6 bases separated the two germline ends. Germline assignment: CDR1 SNHLY and CDR2 FYNNEI. The CDR3 loop reads CASSDEGGYTF. The CDR3 region has the DNA TGTGCCAGCAGTGATGAGGGTGGCTACACCTTC.

The chain recombines TRBV4-1 with TRBJ1-2; TRBD1 is a possible D gene (5 bases). V lost 3 bases and J 4 bases, leaving 12 bases between the germline ends. The CDR3 spans 14 residues. In germline, CDR1 is MGHRA, CDR2 YSYEKL. This chain's CDR3 is CASSQGGDFYGYTF. The DNA for the CDR3 is TGCGCCAGCAGCCAGGGAGGGGATTTCTATGGCTACACCTTC.

This clone has just one count. The chain combines TRBV9 with TRBJ2-1, with D maybe TRBD2 (6 bases). Germline V CDR1 and CDR2: SGDLS, YYNGEE. Trimming pared 3 bases from V and 1 base from J, leaving 20 bases between. The CDR3 is made up of 18 amino acids. The DNA for the CDR3 is TGTGCCAGCAGCGGCGAAGGATTCACGGGAGTATCCTACAATGAGCAGTTCTTC. It specifies CASSGEGFTGVSYNEQFF.

J is TRBJ1-5 and V is TRBV19; weak D call: TRBD1 (6 bases). The CDR3 is 15 residues long. Germline CDR1 is LNHDA and CDR2 is SQIVND (reference sequence). V lost 5 bases to trimming and J lost 0 bases, with 11 bases between them. The CDR3 DNA is TGTGCCAGTAGTGAAACAGGGCTTAGCAATCAGCCCCAGCATTTT. It codes for CASSETGLSNQPQHF.

The gene calls are TRBV19 and TRBJ1-5; TRBD1 agrees at 7 bases. J lost 6 bases, V lost 4 bases, and 9 bases had no gene match. This CDR3 has 15 residues. The germline V gene encodes CDR1 LNHDA and CDR2 SQIVND (reference sequence). The chain's CDR3 is CASSTPDRASQPQHF. The CDR3 DNA reads as TGTGCCAGTAGTACCCCTGACAGGGCCAGTCAGCCCCAGCATTTT.

This clone was seen just once. The gene calls are TRBV18 and TRBJ2-1, with D tentatively TRBD2 (5 bases). Germline V gene lookup returns CDR1 KGHSH and CDR2 LQKENI. Trimming shortened V by 4 bases and J by 5 bases, and 12 bases separated the two germline ends. The CDR3 spans 14 residues. CDR3 DNA sequence: TGTGCCAGCTCACTATCCGTGGGAGACAATGAGCAGTTCTTC. Protein: CASSLSVGDNEQFF.

The rearrangement links TRBV6-1 to TRBJ1-2; D unclear. Germline lookup yields CDR1 MNHNS and CDR2 SASEGT. V was pared by 1 base and J by 5 bases, with 11 bases between. CDR3 size: 14 residues. The CDR3 reads CASSEEWGGYGYTF. The CDR3 nucleotides read TGTGCCAGCAGTGAAGAGTGGGGAGGATATGGCTACACCTTC.

This clone was found once. The chain has TRBV19 and TRBJ1-5, with D unresolved. This CDR3 has 17 amino acids. Trimming took 2 bases from V and 3 from J, leaving 17 bases between them. Germline loops: CDR1 LNHDA, CDR2 SQIVND (reference sequence). As DNA, the CDR3 is TGTGCCAGTAGTATAACCGACGTAGACACCGACAATCAGCCCCAGCATTTT. Amino acids: CASSITDVDTDNQPQHF.

This chain links TRBV5-5 with TRBJ2-7; D may be TRBD2 (6 bases). The CDR3 length is 16 residues. Germline assignment: CDR1 SGHKS and CDR2 YYEKEE (reference sequence). Deletions cut 7 bases from V and 4 bases from J, with 24 bases between. In nucleotides, the CDR3 is TGTGCCAGCGCCCACACGCCGGGACTGGTTATATACGAGCAGTACTTC. Amino acids: CASAHTPGLVIYEQYF. The entire variable domain, with the rest obtained from reference TRBV5-5 and TRBJ2-7, is as follows: DAGVTQSPTHLIKTRGQQVTLRCSPISGHKSVSWYQQVLGQGPQFIFQYYEKEERGRGNFPDRFSARQFPNYSSELNVNALLLGDSALYLCASAHTPGLVIYEQYFGPGTRLTVT.

This clone occurred a few times. V usage is TRBV15 and J usage is TRBJ2-5, with 7 nucleotides matching TRBD2. V shed 0 bases, J shed 4 bases, and the junction held 8 bases outside the gene matches. Germline V lookup: CDR1 LNHNV, CDR2 YYDKDF (reference sequence). This CDR3 has 16 residues. CDR3 protein: CATSREMGGGAETQYF. CDR3 nucleotide sequence: TGTGCCACCAGCAGAGAGATGGGGGGAGGGGCAGAGACCCAGTACTTC.

The V and J genes are TRBV9 and TRBJ1-1; 9 bases are a match to TRBD1. The CDR3 runs to 14 residues. In germline, CDR1 is SGDLS, CDR2 YYNGEE. Germline trimming cut 0 bases from V and 6 bases from J; bases unmatched to any gene: 3. The CDR3 DNA is TGTGCCAGCAGCGTAGTACGGACAGGGGCTGAAGCTTTCTTT. Its protein is CASSVVRTGAEAFF. Combining the CDR3 with reference TRBV9 and TRBJ1-1 gives the whole variable domain DSGVTQTPKHLITATGQRVTLRCSPRSGDLSVYWYQQSLDQGLQFLIQYYNGEERAKGNILERFSAQQFPDLHSELNLSSLELGDSALYFCASSVVRTGAEAFFGQGTRLTVV.

This clone has a single count. The rearrangement joins TRBV28 to TRBJ2-7; 9 bases fit TRBD1. V shed 3 bases and J 5 bases; nucleotides not matched to a gene: 5. This CDR3 has 14 residues. CDR1 and CDR2 from the germline V gene are MDHEN and SYDVKM. The CDR3 region is CASSFDDRGNEQYF. The CDR3 nucleotides are TGTGCCAGCAGTTTTGACGACAGGGGGAACGAGCAGTACTTC.

The J gene is TRBJ2-7, the V gene TRBV7-2; a possible D gene is TRBD2 (5 bases). Germline CDR1 reads SGHTA; CDR2 reads FQGNSA. CDR3 length equals 13 residues. V lost 3 bases and J 4 bases, leaving 10 bases between the germline ends. CDR3 in amino acids: CASSFGRAYEQYF. The CDR3 bases are TGTGCCAGCAGCTTTGGGCGGGCGTACGAGCAGTACTTC. The full variable domain, in which reference TRBV7-2 and TRBJ2-7 provide the parts outside the CDR3, is GAGVSQSPSNKVTEKGKDVELRCDPISGHTALYWYRQSLGQGLEFLIYFQGNSAPDKSGLPSDRFSAERTGGSVSTLTIQRTQQEDSAVYLCASSFGRAYEQYFGPGTRLTVT.

The chain employs TRBV2 and TRBJ1-5; D gene uncertain. V was shortened by 1 base and J by 2 bases, with 9 bases between the two germline ends. CDR3 size: 15 residues. CDR1 and CDR2 from the germline V gene are SNHLY and FYNNEI. DNA of the CDR3: TGTGCCAGCAGTGAAGACATTTTGGGCAATCAGCCCCAGCATTTT. Protein sequence: CASSEDILGNQPQHF.